The next 10 T cell receptor beta chains were all read from a single sample in a study of PD-1 blockade in classical Hodgkin lymphoma (dated by TCRdb to the early 2020s). Libraries came from the immunoSEQ multiplex PCR assay. TCRdb obtained this table from immuneACCESS and retained in-frame rearrangements with V and J assigned. These tables miss some clones; where compared with another copy, unresolved V genes account for less than half of the shortfall, and the remainder is unexplained. The sample profile shows roughly 62,000 clones; around 88% of them were found once. The ten largest clones represent around 12% of the sample. This specimen's time point label, per the study, means: cycle 1 day 1 (C1D1), immediately before nivolumab initiation. All trial patients had relapsed after autologous stem cell transplantation, with cohorts A, B and C differing in prior brentuximab vedotin exposure. Sample: peripheral blood mononuclear cells (PBMCs), taken at baseline. Receptors were obtained from a human donor with classical Hodgkin lymphoma.

This clone appeared many times. The chain links TRBV25-1 to TRBJ2-5, with 7 positions matching TRBD1. CDR3 length: 15 residues. In germline, CDR1 is MGHDK, CDR2 SYGVNS. The ends lost 6 bases at V and 1 base at J; junction bases unmatched: 8. The CDR3 loop reads CASSEREGAQETQYF. The DNA for the CDR3 is TGTGCCAGCAGCGAAAGAGAGGGGGCCCAAGAGACCCAGTACTTC.

The chain recombines TRBV5-6 with TRBJ2-3; D unclear. This CDR3 contains 14 residues. The germline V gene encodes CDR1 SGHDT and CDR2 YYEEEE. Trimming removed 2 bases from V and 0 bases from J, with 7 bases in between. This CDR3 reads CASSFGPSTDTQYF. The CDR3 region has the DNA TGTGCCAGCAGCTTCGGGCCTAGCACAGATACGCAGTATTTT.

The J gene is TRBJ2-7, the V gene TRBV7-9; D assignment may be TRBD1 or TRBD2 (5 bases each). From germline, CDR1 is SEHNR and CDR2 FQNEAQ (reference sequence). The germline V and J ends were trimmed by 1 base and 0 bases, with 7 bases remaining between them. This CDR3 contains 14 residues. Here the CDR3 DNA reads TGTGCCAGCAGCTTAGGGGGGATCTCCTACGAGCAGTACTTC. It specifies CASSLGGISYEQYF. The full variable domain, in which reference TRBV7-9 and TRBJ2-7 provide the parts outside the CDR3, is DTGVSQNPRHKITKRGQNVTFRCDPISEHNRLYWYRQTLGQGPEFLTYFQNEAQLEKSRLLSDRFSAERPKGSFSTLEIQRTEQGDSAMYLCASSLGGISYEQYFGPGTRLTVT.

This clone came up a few times. The chain joins TRBV10-3 to TRBJ1-2; TRBD1 aligns across 7 bases. V was pared by 5 bases and J by 6 bases, with 15 bases of the junction left unmatched. The CDR3 consists of 16 residues. CDR1 is ENHRY, CDR2 SYGVKD, per germline. CDR3: CAISTDYLTGRDGYTF. In DNA, the CDR3 is TGTGCCATCAGTACCGATTACCTGACAGGGAGGGATGGCTACACCTTC.

The genes are TRBV4-2 and TRBJ2-1, with D possibly called TRBD1 or TRBD2 (5 bases each). This CDR3 contains 15 residues. Trimming removed 3 bases from V and 0 bases from J, with 9 bases in between. Looked up from germline, CDR1 is LGHNA and CDR2 is YNFKEQ. The CDR3 region has the DNA TGTGCCAGCAGCCAGGGGGTGCTCTCCTACAATGAGCAGTTCTTC. Its translation is CASSQGVLSYNEQFF.

The chain has TRBV18 and TRBJ1-4; a possible D gene is TRBD1 (5 bases). The germline V and J ends were trimmed by 3 bases and 1 base, with 9 bases remaining between them. The CDR3 loop spans 15 amino acids. Germline V lookup: CDR1 KGHSH, CDR2 LQKENI. CDR3 in DNA: TGTGCCAGCTCACCTACTCAGGGAACTAATGAAAAACTGTTTTTT. This gives the protein CASSPTQGTNEKLFF.

This chain uses TRBV19 with TRBJ1-2; TRBD1 agrees at 7 bases. Germline CDR1 reads LNHDA; CDR2 reads SQIVND (reference sequence). The CDR3 has 16 residues. After removal of 4 bases from V and 3 bases from J, the junction contained 11 bases not matched to a gene. The CDR3 DNA is TGTGCCAGTAGTAAGAGTATTGACAGGGAGGACTATGGCTACACCTTC. It translates to CASSKSIDREDYGYTF.

V is TRBV5-1 and J is TRBJ2-6, with TRBD1 matching 10 bases. The CDR3 totals 18 residues. Per germline, CDR1 SGHRS and CDR2 YFSETQ. V lost 0 bases, J lost 2 bases, and 5 bases stayed unmatched. CDR3 sequence: CASSLEGQGVAGANVLTF. CDR3 bases: TGCGCCAGCAGCTTGGAAGGACAGGGGGTGGCTGGGGCCAACGTCCTGACTTTC. Using reference TRBV5-1 and TRBJ2-6 for the parts outside the CDR3, the full variable domain is KAGVTQTPRYLIKTRGQQVTLSCSPISGHRSVSWYQQTPGQGLQFLFEYFSETQRNKGNFPGRFSGRQFSNSRSEMNVSTLELGDSALYLCASSLEGQGVAGANVLTFGAGSRLTVL.

V and J are TRBV7-8 and TRBJ1-1; D unresolved. CDR1 is SGHVS, CDR2 FQNEAQ, per germline. CDR3 length: 13 residues. Trimming pared 1 base from V and 1 base from J, leaving 4 bases between. The CDR3 DNA follows: TGTGCCAGCAGCTTAGTAGGGAACACTGAAGCTTTCTTT. Residues: CASSLVGNTEAFF. Combining the CDR3 with reference TRBV7-8 and TRBJ1-1 gives the whole variable domain GAGVSQSPRYKVAKRGQDVALRCDPISGHVSLFWYQQALGQGPEFLTYFQNEAQLDKSGLPSDRFFAERPEGSVSTLKIQRTQQEDSAVYLCASSLVGNTEAFFGQGTRLTVV.

V is TRBV7-2 and J is TRBJ1-6, with 8 positions matching TRBD1. The CDR3 runs to 16 residues. Germline CDR1 is SGHTA and CDR2 is FQGNSA. V lost 5 bases to trimming and J lost 9 bases; unmatched junction nucleotides: 12. The CDR3 DNA follows: TGTGCCAGCAGCAGACGGACAGGGTTCGATGGTTCACCCCTCCACTTT. This sequence encodes CASSRRTGFDGSPLHF. Full variable domain (remainder filled in from reference TRBV7-2 and TRBJ1-6): GAGVSQSPSNKVTEKGKDVELRCDPISGHTALYWYRQSLGQGLEFLIYFQGNSAPDKSGLPSDRFSAERTGGSVSTLTIQRTQQEDSAVYLCASSRRTGFDGSPLHFGNGTRLTVT.